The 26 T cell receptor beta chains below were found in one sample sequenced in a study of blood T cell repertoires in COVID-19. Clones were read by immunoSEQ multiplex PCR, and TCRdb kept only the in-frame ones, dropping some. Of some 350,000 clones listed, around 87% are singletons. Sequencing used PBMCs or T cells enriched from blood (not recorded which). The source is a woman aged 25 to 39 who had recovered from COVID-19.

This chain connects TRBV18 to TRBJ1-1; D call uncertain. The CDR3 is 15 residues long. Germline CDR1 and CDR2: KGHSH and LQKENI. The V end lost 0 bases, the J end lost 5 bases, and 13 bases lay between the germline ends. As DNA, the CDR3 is TGTGCCAGCTCACCACCCGGTCAACAGTTTACTGAAGCTTTCTTT. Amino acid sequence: CASSPPGQQFTEAFF.

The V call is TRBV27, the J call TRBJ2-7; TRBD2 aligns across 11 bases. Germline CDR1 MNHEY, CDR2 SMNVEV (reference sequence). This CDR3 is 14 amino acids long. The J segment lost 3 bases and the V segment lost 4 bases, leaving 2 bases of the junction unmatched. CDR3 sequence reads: CASSSGTSGYEQYF. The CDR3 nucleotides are TGTGCCAGCAGTTCCGGGACTAGCGGCTACGAGCAGTACTTC.

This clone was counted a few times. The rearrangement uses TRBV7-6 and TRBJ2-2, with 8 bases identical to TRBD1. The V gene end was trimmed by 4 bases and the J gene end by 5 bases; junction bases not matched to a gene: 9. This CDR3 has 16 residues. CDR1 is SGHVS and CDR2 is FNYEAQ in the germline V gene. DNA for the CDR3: TGTGCCAGCAGCTCGGACTCAGGGGGCTGGACCGGGGAGCTGTTTTTT. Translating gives CASSSDSGGWTGELFF.

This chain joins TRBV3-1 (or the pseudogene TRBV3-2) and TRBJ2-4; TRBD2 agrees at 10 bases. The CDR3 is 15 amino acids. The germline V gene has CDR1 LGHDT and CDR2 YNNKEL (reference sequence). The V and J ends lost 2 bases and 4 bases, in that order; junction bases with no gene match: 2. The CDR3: CASSQLAGEKNIQYF. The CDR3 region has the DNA TGTGCCAGCAGCCAACTAGCGGGGGAAAAAAACATTCAGTACTTC.

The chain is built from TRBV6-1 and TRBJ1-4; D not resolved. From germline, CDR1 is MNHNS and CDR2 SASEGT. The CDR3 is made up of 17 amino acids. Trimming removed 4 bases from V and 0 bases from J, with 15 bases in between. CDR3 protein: CASSGLGRDATNEKLFF. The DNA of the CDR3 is TGTGCCAGCAGTGGCCTGGGGAGGGATGCAACTAATGAAAAACTGTTTTTT.

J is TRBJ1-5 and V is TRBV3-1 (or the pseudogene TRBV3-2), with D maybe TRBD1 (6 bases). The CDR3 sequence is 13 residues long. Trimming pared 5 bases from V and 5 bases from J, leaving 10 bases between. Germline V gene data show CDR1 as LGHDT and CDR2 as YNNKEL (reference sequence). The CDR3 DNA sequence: TGTGCCAGCAGCTTCGGACAGCATCAGCCCCAGCATTTT. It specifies CASSFGQHQPQHF.

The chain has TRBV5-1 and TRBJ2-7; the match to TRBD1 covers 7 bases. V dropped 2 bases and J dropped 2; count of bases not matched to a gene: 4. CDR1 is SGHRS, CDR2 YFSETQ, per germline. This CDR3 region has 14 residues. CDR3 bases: TGCGCCAGCAGCTTACAGGGGAATACCTACGAGCAGTACTTC. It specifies CASSLQGNTYEQYF. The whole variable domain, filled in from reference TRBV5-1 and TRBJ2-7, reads KAGVTQTPRYLIKTRGQQVTLSCSPISGHRSVSWYQQTPGQGLQFLFEYFSETQRNKGNFPGRFSGRQFSNSRSEMNVSTLELGDSALYLCASSLQGNTYEQYFGPGTRLTVT.

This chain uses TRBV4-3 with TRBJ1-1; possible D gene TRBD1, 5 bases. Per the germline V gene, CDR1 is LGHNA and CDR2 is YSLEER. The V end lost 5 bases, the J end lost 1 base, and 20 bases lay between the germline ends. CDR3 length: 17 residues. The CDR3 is CASSFLRGGLGNTEAFF. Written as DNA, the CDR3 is TGCGCCAGCAGCTTCCTACGGGGGGGTTTGGGGAACACTGAAGCTTTCTTT.

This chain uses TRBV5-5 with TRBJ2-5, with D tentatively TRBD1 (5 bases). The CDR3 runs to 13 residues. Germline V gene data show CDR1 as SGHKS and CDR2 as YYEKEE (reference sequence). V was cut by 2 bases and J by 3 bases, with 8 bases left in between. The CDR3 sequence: CASSLSREETQYF. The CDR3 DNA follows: TGTGCCAGCAGCTTAAGCAGGGAAGAGACCCAGTACTTC.

The CDR3 sequence is CASSQESGSAYEQYF. The DNA for the CDR3 is TGCGCCAGCAGCCAAGAGTCTGGCAGCGCCTACGAGCAGTACTTC. The gene calls are TRBV4-3 and TRBJ2-7; D not certain. The germline gives CDR1 LGHNA, CDR2 YSLEER. V dropped 0 bases and J dropped 2 bases, with 11 bases sitting between them. This CDR3 region has 15 residues.

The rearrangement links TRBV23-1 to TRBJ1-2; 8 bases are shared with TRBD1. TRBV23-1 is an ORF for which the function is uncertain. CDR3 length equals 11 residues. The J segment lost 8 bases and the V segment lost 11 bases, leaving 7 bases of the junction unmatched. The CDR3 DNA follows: TGCGCCCTCGGACAGGGCGGGGGCTACACCTTC. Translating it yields CALGQGGGYTF.

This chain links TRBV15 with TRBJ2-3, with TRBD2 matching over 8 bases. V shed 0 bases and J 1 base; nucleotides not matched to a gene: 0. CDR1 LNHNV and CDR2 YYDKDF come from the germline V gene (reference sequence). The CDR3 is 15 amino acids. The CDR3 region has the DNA TGTGCCACCAGCAGAGAGCGGGGGGGCACAGATACGCAGTATTTT. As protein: CATSRERGGTDTQYF.

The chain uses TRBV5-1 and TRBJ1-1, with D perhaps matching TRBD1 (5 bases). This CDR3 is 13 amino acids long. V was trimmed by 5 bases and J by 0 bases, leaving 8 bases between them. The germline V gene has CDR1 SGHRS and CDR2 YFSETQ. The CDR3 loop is CASSGGVNTEAFF. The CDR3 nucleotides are TGCGCCAGCAGTGGGGGGGTGAACACTGAAGCTTTCTTT. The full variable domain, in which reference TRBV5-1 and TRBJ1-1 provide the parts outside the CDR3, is KAGVTQTPRYLIKTRGQQVTLSCSPISGHRSVSWYQQTPGQGLQFLFEYFSETQRNKGNFPGRFSGRQFSNSRSEMNVSTLELGDSALYLCASSGGVNTEAFFGQGTRLTVV.

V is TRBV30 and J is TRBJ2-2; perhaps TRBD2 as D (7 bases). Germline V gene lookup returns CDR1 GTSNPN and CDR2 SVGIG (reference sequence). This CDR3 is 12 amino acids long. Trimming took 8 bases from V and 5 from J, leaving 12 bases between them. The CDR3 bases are TGTGCCGGGGGGGGCCCGACCGGGGAGCTGTTTTTT. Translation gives CAGGGPTGELFF.

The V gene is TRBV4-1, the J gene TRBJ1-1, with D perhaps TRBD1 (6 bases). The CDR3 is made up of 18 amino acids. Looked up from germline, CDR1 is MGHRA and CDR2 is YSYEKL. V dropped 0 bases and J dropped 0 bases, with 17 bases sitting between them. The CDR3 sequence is CASSQEWTAIRLNTEAFF. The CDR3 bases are TGCGCCAGCAGCCAAGAGTGGACAGCTATTAGACTGAACACTGAAGCTTTCTTT.

CDR3 amino acids: CASTEGHGNYGYTF. As DNA, the CDR3 is TGCGCCAGCACCGAGGGACATGGGAACTATGGCTACACCTTC. The V and J genes are TRBV4-3 and TRBJ1-2, with D possibly TRBD1 on 6 matching bases. The CDR3 is 14 residues long. Trimming removed 7 bases from V and 2 bases from J, with 14 bases in between. Germline values: CDR1 LGHNA, CDR2 YSLEER.

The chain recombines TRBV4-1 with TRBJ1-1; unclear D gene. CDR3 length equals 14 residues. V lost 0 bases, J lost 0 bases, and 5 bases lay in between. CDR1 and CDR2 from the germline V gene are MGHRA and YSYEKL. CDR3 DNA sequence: TGCGCCAGCAGCCAAGATCCAATGAACACTGAAGCTTTCTTT. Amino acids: CASSQDPMNTEAFF.

CDR3 in DNA: TGTGCCAGCAGCCAAAGCCCTAATTCACCCCTCCACTTT. Protein sequence: CASSQSPNSPLHF. The chain links TRBV4-2 to TRBJ1-6, with D unresolved. Trimming removed 2 bases from V and 6 bases from J, with 5 bases in between. CDR3 size: 13 residues. Germline V gives CDR1 LGHNA, CDR2 YNFKEQ.

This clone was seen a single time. The CDR3 is CASSLGGLGGYTF. CDR3 nucleotide sequence: TGCGCCAGCAGCTTGGGGGGGCTTGGTGGCTACACCTTC. This rearrangement joins TRBV5-1 to TRBJ1-2, with D maybe TRBD1 (6 bases). V was shortened by 0 bases and J by 7 bases, with 10 bases between the two germline ends. This CDR3 has 13 residues. Germline V lookup: CDR1 SGHRS, CDR2 YFSETQ. Together with reference TRBV5-1 and TRBJ1-2, the CDR3 gives the full variable domain: KAGVTQTPRYLIKTRGQQVTLSCSPISGHRSVSWYQQTPGQGLQFLFEYFSETQRNKGNFPGRFSGRQFSNSRSEMNVSTLELGDSALYLCASSLGGLGGYTFGSGTRLTVV.

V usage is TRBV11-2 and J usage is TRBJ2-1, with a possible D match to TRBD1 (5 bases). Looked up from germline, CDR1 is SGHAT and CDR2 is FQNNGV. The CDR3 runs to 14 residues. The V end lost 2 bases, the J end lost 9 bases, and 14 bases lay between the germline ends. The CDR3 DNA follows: TGTGCCAGCAGCTTAATAAACACCCAGGGTGAGCAGTTCTTC. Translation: CASSLINTQGEQFF. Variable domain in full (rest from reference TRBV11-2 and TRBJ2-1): EAGVAQSPRYKIIEKRQSVAFWCNPISGHATLYWYQQILGQGPKLLIQFQNNGVVDDSQLPKDRFSAERLKGVDSTLKIQPAKLEDSAVYLCASSLINTQGEQFFGPGTRLTVL.

The CDR3 DNA follows: TGTGCCAGCAGCGTAGACGCTCGGGTCACTGAGCAGTTCTTC. It specifies CASSVDARVTEQFF. V usage is TRBV9 and J usage is TRBJ2-1; D is undetermined. V was trimmed by 0 bases and J by 9 bases, leaving 13 bases between them. The CDR3 contains 14 residues. Germline assignment: CDR1 SGDLS and CDR2 YYNGEE.

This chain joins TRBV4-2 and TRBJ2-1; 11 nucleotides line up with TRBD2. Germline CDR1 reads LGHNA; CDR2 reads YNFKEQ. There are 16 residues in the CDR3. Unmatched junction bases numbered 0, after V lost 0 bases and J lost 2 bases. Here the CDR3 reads CASSQDSGGAYNEQFF. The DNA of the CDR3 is TGTGCCAGCAGCCAAGATAGCGGGGGGGCCTACAATGAGCAGTTCTTC.

The CDR3 loop is CASSLRRGGSREQYF. CDR3 in DNA: TGTGCCAGCAGTTTAAGGAGAGGGGGCTCGCGCGAGCAGTACTTC. V usage is TRBV28 and J usage is TRBJ2-7, with 7 bases matching TRBD1. V lost 2 bases to trimming and J lost 6 bases; unmatched junction nucleotides: 10. Per germline, CDR1 MDHEN and CDR2 SYDVKM. The CDR3 sequence is 15 residues long.

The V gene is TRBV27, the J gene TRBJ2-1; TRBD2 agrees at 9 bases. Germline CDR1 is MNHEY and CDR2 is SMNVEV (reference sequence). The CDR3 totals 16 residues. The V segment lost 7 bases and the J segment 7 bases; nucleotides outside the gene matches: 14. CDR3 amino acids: CASTDPAGGPENEQFF. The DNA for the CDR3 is TGTGCCAGCACCGACCCGGCGGGGGGGCCAGAAAATGAGCAGTTCTTC.

In nucleotides, the CDR3 is TGTGCCAGCAGTTTAGACTGGCAAGAGACCCAGTACTTC. The encoded protein is CASSLDWQETQYF. The chain uses TRBV12-3 or TRBV12-4 and TRBJ2-5; D uncertain. V gave up 1 base and J gave up 2 bases, with 5 bases separating them. The CDR3 is 13 amino acids.

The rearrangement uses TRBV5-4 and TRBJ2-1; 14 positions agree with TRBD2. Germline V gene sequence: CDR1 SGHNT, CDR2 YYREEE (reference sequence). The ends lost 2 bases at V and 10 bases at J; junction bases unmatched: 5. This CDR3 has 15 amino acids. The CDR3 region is CASSFGLAGGPEQFF. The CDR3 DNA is TGTGCCAGCAGCTTTGGACTAGCGGGGGGCCCGGAGCAGTTCTTC.